This record concerns one T cell receptor beta chain sequence. The sample is drawn from a study of blood T cell repertoires in COVID-19. The CDR3 has 14 residues. The table came from immunoSEQ multiplex PCR; TCRdb's copy has only in-frame clones and leaves some out. This table holds about 76,000 clones, around 91% found once. The sequence was collected from a human donor in a cohort sampled during active COVID-19. The J gene is TRBJ2-1, the V gene TRBV21-1; the D call TRBD1 from the table was never checked on the DNA. TRBV21-1 is a documented pseudogene. Material for sequencing was peripheral blood. CDR3 sequence reads: CASSKENRTGDEFF. Written as DNA, the CDR3 is TGTGCCAGCAGCAAAGAAAACAGGACAGGGGACGAGTTCTTC.